This T cell receptor (beta chain) was sequenced in a study of cytomegalovirus exposure and HLA in healthy donors. Study observations and caveats: In a later analysis, TCR beta V- and J-gene trimming showed a link to a missense DCLRE1C variant. Cytomegalovirus association was listed for 164 TCR beta chains.

V dropped 5 bases and J dropped 4; count of bases not matched to a gene: 10. Per the germline V gene, CDR1 is SEHNR and CDR2 is FQNEAQ (reference sequence). This CDR3 has 16 residues. To note about this clone: Antigen: not known.

The PCR used 60 Vbeta and 13 Jbeta primers. The method was immunoSEQ multiplex PCR; TCRdb's version includes in-frame clones alone and lacks a portion of them. This table holds fewer than 110,000 clones, around four fifths found once. This clonotype was sampled from a man aged 35 to 55 in good health and CMV-seronegative. Input material: PBMCs. The chain has TRBV7-9 and TRBJ1-1, with 10 nucleotides matching TRBD1. This CDR3 is CASSALVGQGTTEAFF. For the CDR3, the DNA is TGTGCCAGCAGCGCCTTGGTGGGACAGGGGACCACTGAAGCTTTCTTT.